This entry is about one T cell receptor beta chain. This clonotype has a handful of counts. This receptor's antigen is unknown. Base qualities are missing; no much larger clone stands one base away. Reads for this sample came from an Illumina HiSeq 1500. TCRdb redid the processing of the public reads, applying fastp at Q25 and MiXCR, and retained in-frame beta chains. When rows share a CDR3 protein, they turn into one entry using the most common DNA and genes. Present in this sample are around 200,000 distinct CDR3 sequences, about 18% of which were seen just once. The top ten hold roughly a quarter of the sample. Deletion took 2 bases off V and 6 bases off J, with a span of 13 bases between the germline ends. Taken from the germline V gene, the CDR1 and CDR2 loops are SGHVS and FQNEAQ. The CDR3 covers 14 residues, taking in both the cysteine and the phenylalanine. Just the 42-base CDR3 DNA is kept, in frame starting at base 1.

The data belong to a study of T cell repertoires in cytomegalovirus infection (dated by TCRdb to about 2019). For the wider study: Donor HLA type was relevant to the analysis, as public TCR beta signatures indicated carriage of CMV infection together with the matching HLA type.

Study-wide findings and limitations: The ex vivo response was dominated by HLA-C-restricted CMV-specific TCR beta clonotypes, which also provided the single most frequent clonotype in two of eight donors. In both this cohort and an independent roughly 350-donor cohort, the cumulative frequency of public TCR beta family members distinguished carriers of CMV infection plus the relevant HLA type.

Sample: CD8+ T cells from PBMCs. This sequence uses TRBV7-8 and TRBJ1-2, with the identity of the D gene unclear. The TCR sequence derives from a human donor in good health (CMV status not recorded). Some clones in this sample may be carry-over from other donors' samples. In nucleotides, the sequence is TGTGCCAGCAGCTTATACGTTGGGGATAATGGCTACACCTTC. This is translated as CASSLYVGDNGYTF.